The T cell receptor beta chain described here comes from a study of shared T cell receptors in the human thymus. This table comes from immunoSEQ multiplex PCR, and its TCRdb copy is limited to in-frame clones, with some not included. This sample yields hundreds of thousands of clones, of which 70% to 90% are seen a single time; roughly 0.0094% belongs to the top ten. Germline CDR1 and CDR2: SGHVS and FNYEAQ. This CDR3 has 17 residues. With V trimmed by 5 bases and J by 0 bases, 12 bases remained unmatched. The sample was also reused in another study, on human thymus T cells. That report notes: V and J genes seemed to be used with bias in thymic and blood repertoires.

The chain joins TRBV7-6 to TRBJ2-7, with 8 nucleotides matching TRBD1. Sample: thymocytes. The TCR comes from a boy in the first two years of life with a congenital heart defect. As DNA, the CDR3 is TGTGCCAGCAGCCCGGACAGGGCAAGGGATAGCTCCTACGAGCAGTACTTC. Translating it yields CASSPDRARDSSYEQYF.